This is a list of T cell receptor beta chains from one sample in a study of cytomegalovirus exposure and HLA in healthy donors. Produced via immunoSEQ multiplex PCR; TCRdb's table is partial and in-frame only. This repertoire shows approximately 150,000 clones, about 80% found once; its top ten account for 4.5%. Material for sequencing was PBMCs. The receptors come from a middle-aged man in good health and CMV-seronegative. CDR3s include the opening cysteine and the closing phenylalanine or tryptophan. The D gene is left open where the match is weak. Rows give clone size only sometimes, using once, few, many, or a class for an expanded clone.

J gene: TRBJ1-6; V gene: TRBV4-3; D gene: NA; clone size: NA; CDR3 protein: CASSQDQLSNSPLHF; CDR3 DNA: TGCGCCAGCAGCCAAGATCAGTTAAGTAATTCCCCCCTCCACTTT
J gene: TRBJ2-1; V gene: TRBV10-1; D gene: NA; clone size: NA; CDR3 protein: CASSGENSYNEQFF; CDR3 DNA: TGCGCCAGCAGTGGAGAAAACTCCTACAATGAGCAGTTCTTC
J gene: TRBJ1-1; V gene: TRBV2; D gene: TRBD1; clone size: NA; CDR3 protein: CASSEARQGAVEAFF; CDR3 DNA: TGTGCCAGCAGTGAAGCGCGACAGGGGGCGGTTGAAGCTTTCTTT
J gene: TRBJ1-5; V gene: TRBV19; D gene: TRBD1; clone size: few; CDR3 protein: CASSMEGQHNQPQHF; CDR3 DNA: TGTGCCAGTAGTATGGAGGGACAGCACAATCAGCCCCAGCATTTT
J gene: TRBJ1-5; V gene: TRBV7-2; D gene: NA; clone size: NA; CDR3 protein: CASSLTRGSNQPQHF; CDR3 DNA: TGTGCCAGCAGCCTGACACGCGGGAGCAATCAGCCCCAGCATTTT
J gene: TRBJ1-1; V gene: TRBV19; D gene: NA; clone size: NA; CDR3 protein: CASSMRDQTEAFF; CDR3 DNA: TGTGCCAGTAGTATGAGGGATCAAACTGAAGCTTTCTTT
J gene: TRBJ1-2; V gene: TRBV2; D gene: NA; clone size: NA; CDR3 protein: CASRGDGIYGYTF; CDR3 DNA: TGTGCCAGCCGGGGGGACGGAATCTATGGCTACACCTTC
J gene: TRBJ1-5; V gene: TRBV7-8; D gene: TRBD1; clone size: NA; CDR3 protein: CASSRRGGQGDSNQPQHF; CDR3 DNA: TGTGCCAGCAGCCGTCGGGGGGGACAGGGGGATAGCAATCAGCCCCAGCATTTT
J gene: TRBJ1-1; V gene: TRBV9; D gene: TRBD1; clone size: NA; CDR3 protein: CASSPRTGGNTEAFF; CDR3 DNA: TGTGCCAGCAGCCCCCGGACAGGGGGGAACACTGAAGCTTTCTTT
J gene: TRBJ2-7; V gene: TRBV30; D gene: NA; clone size: NA; CDR3 protein: CAWSISLEQYF; CDR3 DNA: TGTGCCTGGAGTATTTCTTTGGAGCAGTACTTC
J gene: TRBJ2-4; V gene: TRBV7-9; D gene: TRBD1; clone size: NA; CDR3 protein: CASSFWTGEGAKNIQYF; CDR3 DNA: TGTGCCAGCAGCTTTTGGACAGGTGAAGGGGCCAAAAACATTCAGTACTTC
J gene: TRBJ2-3; V gene: TRBV18; D gene: NA; clone size: NA; CDR3 protein: CASSTPTDTQYF; CDR3 DNA: TGTGCCAGCTCTACACCCACAGATACGCAGTATTTT
J gene: TRBJ2-1; V gene: TRBV11-3; D gene: NA; clone size: NA; CDR3 protein: CASSTTKNEQFF; CDR3 DNA: TGTGCCAGCAGCACGACAAAGAATGAGCAGTTCTTC
J gene: TRBJ2-1; V gene: TRBV7-9; D gene: TRBD2; clone size: NA; CDR3 protein: CASSPGLAGMNEQFF; CDR3 DNA: TGTGCCAGCAGCCCAGGACTAGCGGGGATGAATGAGCAGTTCTTC
J gene: TRBJ2-5; V gene: TRBV19; D gene: TRBD1; clone size: once; CDR3 protein: CASSHRQGVQETQYF; CDR3 DNA: TGTGCCAGTAGTCACCGACAGGGGGTTCAAGAGACCCAGTACTTC
J gene: TRBJ1-2; V gene: TRBV5-1; D gene: NA; clone size: few; CDR3 protein: CASSPLRVGYTF; CDR3 DNA: TGCGCCAGCAGCCCCCTTCGGGTTGGCTACACCTTC
J gene: TRBJ1-2; V gene: TRBV5-1; D gene: NA; clone size: NA; CDR3 protein: CASSLTDYGYTF; CDR3 DNA: TGCGCCAGCAGCTTAACTGACTATGGCTACACCTTC
J gene: TRBJ2-7; V gene: TRBV29-1; D gene: TRBD1; clone size: NA; CDR3 protein: CSVRQGIYEQYF; CDR3 DNA: TGCAGCGTTAGACAGGGGATCTACGAGCAGTACTTC
J gene: TRBJ1-1; V gene: TRBV6-5; D gene: TRBD1; clone size: NA; CDR3 protein: CASSLTGAKNTEAFF; CDR3 DNA: TGTGCCAGCAGCCTGACAGGGGCAAAGAACACTGAAGCTTTCTTT
J gene: TRBJ2-3; V gene: TRBV9; D gene: NA; clone size: NA; CDR3 protein: CASSTSSPVADTQYF; CDR3 DNA: TGTGCCAGCAGCACTAGTAGCCCGGTGGCAGATACGCAGTATTTT
J gene: TRBJ1-2; V gene: TRBV27; D gene: NA; clone size: NA; CDR3 protein: CASSFAPRGGGYTF; CDR3 DNA: TGTGCCAGCAGTTTCGCCCCCAGGGGAGGGGGCTACACCTTC
J gene: TRBJ2-3; V gene: TRBV14; D gene: NA; clone size: NA; CDR3 protein: CASSHLRKASTDTQYF; CDR3 DNA: TGTGCCAGCAGCCATTTAAGAAAAGCTAGCACAGATACGCAGTATTTT
J gene: TRBJ2-1; V gene: TRBV28; D gene: NA; clone size: NA; CDR3 protein: CASSSDRGLGTYNEQFF; CDR3 DNA: TGTGCCAGCAGTTCGGACCGCGGGTTGGGGACTTACAATGAGCAGTTCTTC
J gene: TRBJ1-5; V gene: TRBV28; D gene: TRBD1; clone size: once; CDR3 protein: CASSTSGTGIYGNQPQHF; CDR3 DNA: TGTGCCAGCAGTACATCCGGGACAGGGATCTATGGCAATCAGCCCCAGCATTTT
J gene: TRBJ2-7; V gene: TRBV5-6; D gene: NA; clone size: NA; CDR3 protein: CASSLALANSYEQYF; CDR3 DNA: TGTGCCAGCAGCTTGGCCCTAGCGAACTCCTACGAGCAGTACTTC
J gene: TRBJ1-5; V gene: TRBV6-5; D gene: NA; clone size: NA; CDR3 protein: CASSYSGVQPQHF; CDR3 DNA: TGTGCCAGCAGTTACTCAGGGGTACAGCCCCAGCATTTT
J gene: TRBJ1-3; V gene: TRBV27; D gene: NA; clone size: NA; CDR3 protein: CASSSMRGPAPGNTIYF; CDR3 DNA: TGTGCCAGCAGTTCAATGCGGGGCCCTGCTCCTGGAAACACCATATATTTT
J gene: TRBJ2-7; V gene: TRBV9; D gene: TRBD1; clone size: NA; CDR3 protein: CASNRGPNEQYF; CDR3 DNA: TGTGCCAGCAACAGGGGGCCCAACGAGCAGTACTTC
J gene: TRBJ1-1; V gene: TRBV4-3; D gene: NA; clone size: NA; CDR3 protein: CASSQDGGVGTEAFF; CDR3 DNA: TGCGCCAGCAGCCAAGATGGGGGGGTTGGCACTGAAGCTTTCTTT
J gene: TRBJ2-7; V gene: TRBV7-2; D gene: TRBD2; clone size: NA; CDR3 protein: CASSHSLAGAWDEQYF; CDR3 DNA: TGTGCCAGCAGCCACTCACTAGCGGGGGCTTGGGACGAGCAGTACTTC
J gene: TRBJ1-2; V gene: TRBV7-2; D gene: NA; clone size: NA; CDR3 protein: CASSLQDYGYTF; CDR3 DNA: TGTGCCAGCAGCTTACAGGACTATGGCTACACCTTC
J gene: TRBJ2-7; V gene: TRBV4-1; D gene: TRBD2; clone size: NA; CDR3 protein: CASSPRGGRYEQYF; CDR3 DNA: TGCGCCAGCAGCCCACGGGGGGGCCGGTACGAGCAGTACTTC
J gene: TRBJ1-1; V gene: TRBV29-1; D gene: NA; clone size: NA; CDR3 protein: CSVDPGGRTEAFF; CDR3 DNA: TGCAGCGTTGACCCTGGGGGGAGGACTGAAGCTTTCTTT
J gene: TRBJ2-5; V gene: TRBV5-6; D gene: NA; clone size: once; CDR3 protein: CASSLGAAQETQYF; CDR3 DNA: TGTGCCAGCAGCTTGGGGGCAGCCCAAGAGACCCAGTACTTC
J gene: TRBJ2-3; V gene: TRBV19; D gene: TRBD2; clone size: NA; CDR3 protein: CASSLLAGRTDTQYF; CDR3 DNA: TGTGCCAGTAGTCTCTTAGCGGGACGCACAGATACGCAGTATTTT
J gene: TRBJ1-1; V gene: TRBV7-8; D gene: NA; clone size: NA; CDR3 protein: CASSLGQNTEAFF; CDR3 DNA: TGTGCCAGCAGCTTGGGACAGAACACTGAAGCTTTCTTT
J gene: TRBJ2-7; V gene: TRBV27; D gene: TRBD2; clone size: NA; CDR3 protein: CASSLRRGGDEQYF; CDR3 DNA: TGTGCCAGCAGTTTACGGCGGGGGGGGGACGAGCAGTACTTC
J gene: TRBJ2-7; V gene: TRBV10-3; D gene: NA; clone size: few; CDR3 protein: CAIRADWLYEQYF; CDR3 DNA: TGTGCCATCAGAGCCGACTGGCTCTACGAGCAGTACTTC